Listed here are 22 T cell receptor beta chains from one sample, sequenced in a study of cytomegalovirus exposure and HLA in healthy donors (dated by TCRdb to 2016 to 2017). Library preparation was by the immunoSEQ multiplex PCR assay. A mixture of 60 forward primers for TCR Vbeta segments and 13 reverse primers for TCR Jbeta segments was used in the multiplex PCR. What TCRdb holds here is the immuneACCESS table cut down to in-frame rearrangements. Part of the clones is not present; checked against another copy, under half of the missing clones reflect an unresolved V gene, and the others are unexplained. This sample has 100,000 to 150,000 clones in its table, and 75% to 85% of those were observed once. 1% of the sample goes to the ten largest clones. Sequences were obtained from PBMCs. The receptors shown here come from a man aged 40-49 years in good health and CMV-seronegative.

The rearrangement uses TRBV5-1 and TRBJ2-5; 7 bases line up with TRBD2. V lost 3 bases to trimming and J lost 5 bases; unmatched junction nucleotides: 10. The CDR3 has 15 amino acids. Germline V gene data show CDR1 as SGHRS and CDR2 as YFSETQ. The DNA for the CDR3 is TGCGCCAGCAGCTGGGGGGGGACCACCGAGGAGACCCAGTACTTC. Protein sequence: CASSWGGTTEETQYF. Full variable domain (outside the CDR3, taken from reference TRBV5-1 and TRBJ2-5): KAGVTQTPRYLIKTRGQQVTLSCSPISGHRSVSWYQQTPGQGLQFLFEYFSETQRNKGNFPGRFSGRQFSNSRSEMNVSTLELGDSALYLCASSWGGTTEETQYFGPGTRLLVL.

This clone was observed a handful of times. This chain connects TRBV4-1 to TRBJ1-5; 11 nucleotides match TRBD1. V dropped 4 bases and J dropped 10; count of bases not matched to a gene: 6. Germline-derived CDR1 and CDR2 are MGHRA and YSYEKL. This CDR3 has 14 amino acids. The CDR3 nucleotides are TGCGCCAGCAGCCCCTTGGGACAGGGGGACCCCCAGCATTTT. It specifies CASSPLGQGDPQHF.

This sequence joins TRBV30 and TRBJ2-1; 12 nucleotides line up with TRBD2. This CDR3 region has 12 residues. The V gene's germline CDR1 is GTSNPN and CDR2 SVGIG (reference sequence). This CDR3 is CAGGLAGGGQFF. For the CDR3, the DNA is TGTGCTGGGGGACTAGCGGGCGGGGGGCAGTTCTTC. Complete variable domain (other parts from reference TRBV30 and TRBJ2-1): SQTIHQWPATLVQPVGSPLSLECTVEGTSNPNLYWYRQAAGRGLQLLFYSVGIGQISSEVPQNLSASRPQDRQFILSSKKLLLSDSGFYLCAGGLAGGGQFFGPGTRLTVL.

This clone was counted a few times. This chain connects TRBV10-2 to TRBJ1-2; perhaps TRBD1 as D (6 bases). Germline loops: CDR1 WSHSY, CDR2 SAAADI. This CDR3 spans 15 amino acids. V lost 2 bases, J lost 2 bases, and 12 bases lay in between. The CDR3, as DNA: TGCGCCAGCAGTGAGGGGGGGGGCTGGAACTATGGCTACACCTTC. The encoded protein is CASSEGGGWNYGYTF.

V gene TRBV7-3 combines with J gene TRBJ2-1; TRBD1 matches at 9 bases. Germline loops: CDR1 SGHTA, CDR2 FQGTGA. This CDR3 spans 15 amino acids. V was clipped by 2 bases and J by 4 bases; unmatched bases: 3. This CDR3 reads CASSLSTGGYNEQFF. DNA for the CDR3: TGTGCCAGCAGCTTATCGACAGGGGGTTACAATGAGCAGTTCTTC.

The chain has TRBV5-5 and TRBJ2-1; D is perhaps TRBD1 (5 bases). The germline V and J ends were trimmed by 2 bases and 2 bases, with 8 bases remaining between them. The germline V gene encodes CDR1 SGHKS and CDR2 YYEKEE (reference sequence). The CDR3 covers 14 residues. DNA for the CDR3: TGTGCCAGCAGCTTAGGGGTCACCTACAATGAGCAGTTCTTC. It encodes CASSLGVTYNEQFF.

This rearrangement joins TRBV2 to TRBJ2-1, with 7 bases that match TRBD2. In germline, CDR1 is SNHLY, CDR2 FYNNEI. The CDR3 has 16 amino acids. V was clipped by 3 bases and J by 0 bases; unmatched bases: 5. CDR3 amino acids: CASSEWGGSSYNEQFF. The CDR3 nucleotides are TGTGCCAGCAGTGAGTGGGGGGGAAGCTCCTACAATGAGCAGTTCTTC.

This sequence joins TRBV5-4 and TRBJ2-1; no reliable D call. V was trimmed by 4 bases and J by 9 bases, leaving 20 bases between them. CDR3 length: 15 residues. Germline V gives CDR1 SGHNT, CDR2 YYREEE (reference sequence). CDR3 residues: CASSPPLRPGGEQFF. CDR3 nucleotides: TGTGCCAGCAGCCCTCCCCTACGACCCGGCGGTGAGCAGTTCTTC.

This chain joins TRBV1 and TRBJ2-1; TRBD2 reflects the table's D call only, with no check against the DNA. TRBV1 is recorded as a pseudogene. The CDR3 spans 15 residues. CDR3 in amino acids: CTSSQDGREGQGQFF. In nucleotides, the CDR3 is TGCACCAGCAGCCAAGATGGGCGGGAGGGCCAGGGTCAGTTCTTC.

This rearrangement joins TRBV6-5 to TRBJ2-2, with a weak D call TRBD2 (6 bases). There are 14 residues in the CDR3. V was clipped by 6 bases and J by 4 bases, with 12 bases between them. Germline V CDR1 and CDR2: MNHEY, SVGAGI. Written as DNA, the CDR3 is TGTGCCAGCAGAACGGTGGGGGGCACCGGGGAGCTGTTTTTT. Translation: CASRTVGGTGELFF.

The gene calls are TRBV7-2 and TRBJ1-4, with D possibly being TRBD1 (6 bases). V gave up 3 bases and J gave up 7 bases, with 15 bases separating them. The germline V gene has CDR1 SGHTA and CDR2 FQGNSA. CDR3 size: 15 residues. The CDR3 DNA sequence: TGTGCCAGCAGCTTTCAAAGGGGAGGGGGTGAAAAACTGTTTTTT. It codes for CASSFQRGGGEKLFF.

With respect to this clone: At one boundary the junction diverges from the germline segment, which might be a read error. The chain uses TRBV7-9 and TRBJ2-5, with TRBD1 identical over 9 bases. CDR3 size: 15 residues. Per germline, CDR1 SEHNR and CDR2 FQNEAQ (reference sequence). This CDR3 reads CASSPGTGYQEAQYF. The CDR3, as DNA: TGTGCCAGCAGCCCCGGGACAGGGTACCAAGAGGCCCAGTACTTC.

The rearrangement uses TRBV5-1 and TRBJ2-7; possibly TRBD1 for D (6 bases). Germline assignment: CDR1 SGHRS and CDR2 YFSETQ. The V gene lost 1 base and the J gene lost 5 bases, with 13 bases spanning the gap. This CDR3 comprises 14 residues. DNA for the CDR3: TGCGCCAGCAGCTTGTACTCAGGGGTTAACGAGCAGTACTTC. Translating gives CASSLYSGVNEQYF.

The rearrangement links TRBV7-6 to TRBJ2-7; TRBD2 aligns across 8 bases. The V segment lost 1 base and the J segment 0 bases; nucleotides outside the gene matches: 8. CDR1 is SGHVS and CDR2 is FNYEAQ in the germline V gene. The CDR3 spans 17 residues. Here the CDR3 DNA reads TGTGCCAGCAGCTTAGGGGGGGGCGGGGGGAGCTCCTACGAGCAGTACTTC. It translates to CASSLGGGGGSSYEQYF.

V usage is TRBV7-2 and J usage is TRBJ2-3; 8 bases are shared with TRBD2. The CDR3 spans 15 residues. With 5 bases clipped from V and 3 bases from J, the junction kept 7 bases outside the gene matches. Germline CDR1 is SGHTA and CDR2 is FQGNSA. The CDR3 sequence: CASSPAGVRTDTQYF. As DNA, the CDR3 is TGTGCCAGCAGCCCAGCGGGAGTTCGTACAGATACGCAGTATTTT.

The rearrangement uses TRBV30 and TRBJ2-1; 14 bases align to TRBD2. V lost 3 bases to trimming and J lost 9 bases; unmatched junction nucleotides: 4. The germline CDR1 and CDR2 sequences are GTSNPN and SVGIG (reference sequence). CDR3 size: 14 residues. This CDR3 reads CAWSGTSGRGEQFF. The CDR3 nucleotides read TGTGCCTGGAGCGGGACTAGCGGGAGAGGTGAGCAGTTCTTC.

V usage is TRBV5-5 and J usage is TRBJ2-3, with 9 bases identical to TRBD1. Germline CDR1 is SGHKS and CDR2 is YYEKEE (reference sequence). CDR3 length: 16 amino acids. The V segment lost 2 bases and the J segment 3 bases; nucleotides outside the gene matches: 7. The CDR3 DNA is TGTGCCAGCAGCTTAAACCGGGACAGGGCGACAGATACGCAGTATTTT. This encodes CASSLNRDRATDTQYF.

The chain recombines TRBV14 with TRBJ2-4, with D perhaps matching TRBD2 (5 bases). V was shortened by 3 bases and J by 7 bases, with 13 bases between the two germline ends. The CDR3 totals 14 residues. CDR1 is SGHDN and CDR2 is FVKESK in the germline V gene. CDR3 loop: CASSQGISVNIQYF. CDR3 coding DNA: TGTGCCAGCAGCCAGGGGATTAGCGTGAACATTCAGTACTTC.

V usage is TRBV27 and J usage is TRBJ2-7; 14 bases match TRBD2. Germline CDR1 reads MNHEY; CDR2 reads SMNVEV (reference sequence). The CDR3 is 15 amino acids. Losses at the gene ends were 5 bases for V and 5 bases for J; bases not matched to a gene: 5. CDR3 region: CASSAGTSGSDEQYF. The CDR3 nucleotides read TGTGCCAGCAGTGCGGGGACTAGCGGGAGCGACGAGCAGTACTTC.

This chain uses TRBV29-1 with TRBJ2-2, with 9 positions matching TRBD1. Germline CDR1 is SQVTM and CDR2 is ANQGSEA. The V segment lost 6 bases and the J segment 7 bases; nucleotides outside the gene matches: 15. The CDR3 runs 16 residues. The CDR3 sequence: CSVGGTGPDEGGELFF. The CDR3 DNA follows: TGCAGCGTGGGCGGGACAGGGCCCGATGAGGGCGGGGAGCTGTTTTTT.

V is TRBV5-5 and J is TRBJ1-1, with D maybe TRBD1 (5 bases). Trimming removed 2 bases at V and 0 bases at J, with 8 bases between. Germline-derived CDR1 and CDR2 are SGHKS and YYEKEE (reference sequence). The CDR3 length is 14 residues. In DNA, the CDR3 is TGTGCCAGCAGCTTCGGCAGGGTGAACACTGAAGCTTTCTTT. As protein: CASSFGRVNTEAFF.

V and J are TRBV5-4 and TRBJ2-1, with TRBD2 matching 9 bases. V shed 4 bases and J 4 bases; nucleotides not matched to a gene: 3. This CDR3 is 14 amino acids long. CDR1 is SGHNT and CDR2 is YYREEE in the germline V gene (reference sequence). CDR3 nucleotide sequence: TGTGCCAGCAGCCGACTAGCGGTATACAATGAGCAGTTCTTC. It is translated as CASSRLAVYNEQFF.